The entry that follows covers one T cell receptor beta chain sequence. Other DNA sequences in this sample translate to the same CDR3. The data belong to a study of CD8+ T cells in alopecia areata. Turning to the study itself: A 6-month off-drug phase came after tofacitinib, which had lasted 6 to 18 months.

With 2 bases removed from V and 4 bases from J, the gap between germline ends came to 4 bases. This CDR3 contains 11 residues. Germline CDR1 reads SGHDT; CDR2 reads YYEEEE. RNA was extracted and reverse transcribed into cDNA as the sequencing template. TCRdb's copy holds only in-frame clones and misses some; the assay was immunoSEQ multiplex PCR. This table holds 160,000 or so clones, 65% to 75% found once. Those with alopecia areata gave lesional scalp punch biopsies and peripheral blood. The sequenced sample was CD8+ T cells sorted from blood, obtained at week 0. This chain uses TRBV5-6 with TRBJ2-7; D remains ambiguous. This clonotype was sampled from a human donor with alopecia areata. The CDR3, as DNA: TGTGCCAGCAGCTTTGGGTACGAGCAGTACTTC. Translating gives CASSFGYEQYF.